Listed below are T cell receptor beta chains from one sample, sequenced in a study of blood T cell repertoires in COVID-19. Some clones are missing from TCRdb's copy, which holds only in-frame ones; the method was immunoSEQ multiplex PCR. The table has hundreds of thousands of clones, about 90% seen once. The sample was peripheral blood. These receptors were collected from a woman aged 70 to 79 with COVID-19, enrolled during active disease. The CDR3 runs from the conserved cysteine through the conserved F or W. D genes are given only for firm matches. A clone size is listed for some rows: how often the clone was seen (once, few, many), or a class if it is expanded.

len	j_gene	d_gene	abundance	v_gene	CDR3nt	CDR3aa
13	TRBJ1-2	.	.	TRBV12-5	TGTGCTAGTGGTTTGAACACAGGGCAGGGCTACACCTTC	CASGLNTGQGYTF
12	TRBJ1-2	.	.	TRBV29-1	TGCAGCGCCTTGCAGGGTCTTTATGGCTACACCTTC	CSALQGLYGYTF
14	TRBJ1-4	TRBD1	once	TRBV7-9	TGTGCCAGCAGCCCGGACAGGACTAATGAAAAACTGTTTTTT	CASSPDRTNEKLFF
9	TRBJ1-1	.	.	TRBV5-8	TGTGCCAGCAGTAGAGAGGCTTTCTTT	CASSREAFF
13	TRBJ1-1	.	.	TRBV29-1	TGCAGCGTTGTTCGGGGGAGGCATACTGAAGCTTTCTTT	CSVVRGRHTEAFF
15	TRBJ1-2	TRBD1	.	TRBV28	TGTGCCAGCAGTCCCCTGGACAGGCCTAACTATGGCTACACCTTC	CASSPLDRPNYGYTF
12	TRBJ2-7	.	.	TRBV6-5	TGTGCCAGCAGTTACGTGGGGGGCGAGCAGTACTTC	CASSYVGGEQYF
13	TRBJ2-5	.	few	TRBV6-2/TRBV6-3	TGTGCCAGCAGTTCCTACTACTCTAGACAGACTGACTTC	CASSSYYSRQTDF
13	TRBJ1-2	TRBD1	.	TRBV2	TGTGCCAGCAGGAAGGGACAGGGGGAAGGCTACACCTTC	CASRKGQGEGYTF
15	TRBJ2-7	.	.	TRBV19	TGTGCCAGTAGCCCGCGAGCAGGGGGGTTCTACGAGCAGTACTTC	CASSPRAGGFYEQYF
14	TRBJ1-1	TRBD1	.	TRBV28	TGTGCCAGCACCCCAGGGGGGATAAGCACTGAAGCTTTCTTT	CASTPGGISTEAFF
14	TRBJ1-1	TRBD1	.	TRBV19	TGTGCCAGTAAGGGGTGGGACAGGAACACTGAAGCTTTCTTT	CASKGWDRNTEAFF
17	TRBJ1-2	.	.	TRBV7-9	TGTGCCAGCAGCCGCGCACCTCACGTCAGGGAATACTATGGCTACACCTTC	CASSRAPHVREYYGYTF
16	TRBJ1-1	TRBD1	.	TRBV27	TGTGCCAGCAGAACCGGCATCACAGGGGGCAACACTGAAGCTTTCTTT	CASRTGITGGNTEAFF
13	TRBJ2-7	.	.	TRBV4-3	TGCGCCAGCAGCCAAGATTTGGGCCGGGAGCAGTACTTC	CASSQDLGREQYF
18	TRBJ1-4	TRBD1	.	TRBV30	TGTGCCTGGAGTATAAGGACAGGGAAGAGTTTGGCTAATGAAAAACTGTTTTTT	CAWSIRTGKSLANEKLFF
10	TRBJ2-1	.	.	TRBV29-1	TGCAGCGGGGCCCACAATGAGCAGTTCTTC	CSGAHNEQFF
15	TRBJ2-3	.	few	TRBV4-2	TGTGCCAGCAGCCAAGGGGGACTGTACACAGATACGCAGTATTTT	CASSQGGLYTDTQYF
13	TRBJ1-1	.	.	TRBV11-3	TGTGCCAGCAGCTTAGAAAACGGGGTTGGAGCTTTCTTT	CASSLENGVGAFF
14	TRBJ1-2	TRBD1	.	TRBV10-3	TGTGCCATCAGTGAGAGACAGGGGACCTATGGCTACACCTTC	CAISERQGTYGYTF
15	TRBJ2-7	TRBD2	.	TRBV2	TGTGCCAGCAGTCCCTCAGGCGGGGGTACCTACGAGCAGTACTTC	CASSPSGGGTYEQYF
13	TRBJ2-3	.	.	TRBV6-6	TGTGCCAGCAGTTACTCTGAGTTGAATACGCAGTATTTT	CASSYSELNTQYF
14	TRBJ2-3	TRBD1	.	TRBV29-1	TGCAGCGTCAAGCAGGGGGCAAGCACAGATACGCAGTATTTT	CSVKQGASTDTQYF
16	TRBJ2-5	TRBD2	.	TRBV5-1	TGCGCCAGCAGCCCGGGACTAGCGGGGGGACAAGAGACCCAGTACTTC	CASSPGLAGGQETQYF
11	TRBJ2-5	.	.	TRBV7-2	TGTGCCAGCAGCCCGGGGGAGACCCAGTACTTC	CASSPGETQYF
14	TRBJ1-1	TRBD1	.	TRBV28	TGTGCCAGCAGCTACCTCAGACAGGGGACTGAAGCTTTCTTT	CASSYLRQGTEAFF
15	TRBJ1-1	.	.	TRBV6-5	TGTGCCAGCAGTTACGGGGGGTCTATGAACACTGAAGCTTTCTTT	CASSYGGSMNTEAFF
16	TRBJ2-5	TRBD2	once	TRBV5-1	TGCGCCAGCAGCCGGGGTAGCGGGGGGCCCCAAGAGACCCAGTACTTC	CASSRGSGGPQETQYF
14	TRBJ1-2	.	.	TRBV25-1	TGTGCCAGCAGTGACGGGGGGCAAAGCTATGGCTACACCTTC	CASSDGGQSYGYTF